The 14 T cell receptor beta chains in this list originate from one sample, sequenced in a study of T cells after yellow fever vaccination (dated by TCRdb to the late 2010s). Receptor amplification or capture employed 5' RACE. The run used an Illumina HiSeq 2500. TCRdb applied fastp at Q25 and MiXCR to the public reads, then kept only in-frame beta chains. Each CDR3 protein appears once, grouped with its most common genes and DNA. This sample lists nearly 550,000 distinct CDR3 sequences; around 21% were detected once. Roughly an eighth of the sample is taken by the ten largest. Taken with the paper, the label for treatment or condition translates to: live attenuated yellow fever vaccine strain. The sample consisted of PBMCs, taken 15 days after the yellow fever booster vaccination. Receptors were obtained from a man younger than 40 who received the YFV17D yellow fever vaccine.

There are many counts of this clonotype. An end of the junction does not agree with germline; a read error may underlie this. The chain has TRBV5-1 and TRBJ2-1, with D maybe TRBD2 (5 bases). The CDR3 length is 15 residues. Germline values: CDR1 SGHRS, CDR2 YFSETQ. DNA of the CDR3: TGTGCCAGCAGCTTGGCTCTAGCAGCCTACAATGAGCAGTTCTTC. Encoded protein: CASSLALAAYNEQFF.

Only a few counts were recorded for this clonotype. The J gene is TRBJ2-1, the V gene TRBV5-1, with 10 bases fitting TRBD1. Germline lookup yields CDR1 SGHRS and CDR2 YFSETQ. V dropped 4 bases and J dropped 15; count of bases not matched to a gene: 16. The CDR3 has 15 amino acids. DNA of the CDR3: TGCGCCAGCAGCAGACCGGGACAGGGGCCCTCAGAGGGGTTCTTC. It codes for CASSRPGQGPSEGFF.

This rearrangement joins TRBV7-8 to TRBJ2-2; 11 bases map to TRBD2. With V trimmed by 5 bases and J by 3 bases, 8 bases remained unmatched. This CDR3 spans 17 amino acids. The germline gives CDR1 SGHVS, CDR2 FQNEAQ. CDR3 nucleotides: TGTGCCAGCAGCCACTCGGGGACTAGCGGATACACCGGGGAGCTGTTTTTT. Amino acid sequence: CASSHSGTSGYTGELFF.

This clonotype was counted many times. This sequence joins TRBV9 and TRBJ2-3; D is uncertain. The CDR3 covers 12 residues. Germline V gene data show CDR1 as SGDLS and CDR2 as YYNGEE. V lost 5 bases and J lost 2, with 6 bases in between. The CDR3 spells CASSGSTDTQYF. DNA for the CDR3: TGTGCCAGCAGTGGGTCCACAGATACGCAGTATTTT.

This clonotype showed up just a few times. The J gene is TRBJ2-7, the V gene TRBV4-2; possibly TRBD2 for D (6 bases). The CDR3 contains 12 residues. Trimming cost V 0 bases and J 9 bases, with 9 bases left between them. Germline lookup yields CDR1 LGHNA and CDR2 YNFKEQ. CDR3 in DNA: TGTGCCAGCAGCCAAGAGGGGGGAGGGCAGTACTTC. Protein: CASSQEGGGQYF.

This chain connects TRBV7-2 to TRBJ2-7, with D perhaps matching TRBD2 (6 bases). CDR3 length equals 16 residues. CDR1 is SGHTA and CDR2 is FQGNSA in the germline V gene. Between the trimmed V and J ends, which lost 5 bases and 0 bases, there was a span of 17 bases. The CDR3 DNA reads TGTGCCAGCAGCCCACAGGCGGGACGTGACTCCTACGAGCAGTACTTC. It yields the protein CASSPQAGRDSYEQYF. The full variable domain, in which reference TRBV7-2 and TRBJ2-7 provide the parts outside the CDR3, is GAGVSQSPSNKVTEKGKDVELRCDPISGHTALYWYRQSLGQGLEFLIYFQGNSAPDKSGLPSDRFSAERTGGSVSTLTIQRTQQEDSAVYLCASSPQAGRDSYEQYFGPGTRLTVT.

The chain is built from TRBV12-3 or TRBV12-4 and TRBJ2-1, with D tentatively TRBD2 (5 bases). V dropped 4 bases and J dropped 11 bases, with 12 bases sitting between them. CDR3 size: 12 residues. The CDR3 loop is CASSSGMYKQFF. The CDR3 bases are TGTGCCAGCAGTTCCGGGATGTATAAGCAGTTCTTC.

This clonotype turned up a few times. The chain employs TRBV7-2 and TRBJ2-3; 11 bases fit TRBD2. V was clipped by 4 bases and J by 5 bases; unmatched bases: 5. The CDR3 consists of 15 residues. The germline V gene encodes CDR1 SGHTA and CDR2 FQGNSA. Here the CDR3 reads CASSSTLAGVDTQYF. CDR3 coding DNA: TGTGCCAGCAGCTCAACACTAGCGGGAGTAGATACGCAGTATTTT.

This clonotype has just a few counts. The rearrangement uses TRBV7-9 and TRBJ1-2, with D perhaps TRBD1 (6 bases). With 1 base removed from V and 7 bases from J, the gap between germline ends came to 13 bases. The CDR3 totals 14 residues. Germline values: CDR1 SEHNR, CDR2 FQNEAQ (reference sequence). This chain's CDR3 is CASSLEAGASGYTF. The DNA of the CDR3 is TGTGCCAGCAGCTTAGAGGCAGGGGCGAGTGGCTACACCTTC.

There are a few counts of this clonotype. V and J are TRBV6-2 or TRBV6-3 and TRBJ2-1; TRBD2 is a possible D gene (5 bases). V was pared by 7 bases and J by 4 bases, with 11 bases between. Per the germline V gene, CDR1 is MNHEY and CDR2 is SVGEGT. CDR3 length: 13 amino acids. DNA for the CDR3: TGTGCCAGCACCCTAGCTGTGTACAATGAGCAGTTCTTC. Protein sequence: CASTLAVYNEQFF.

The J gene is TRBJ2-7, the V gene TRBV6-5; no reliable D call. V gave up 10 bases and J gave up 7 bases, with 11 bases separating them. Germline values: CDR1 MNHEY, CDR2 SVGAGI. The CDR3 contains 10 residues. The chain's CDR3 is CATIQGEQYF. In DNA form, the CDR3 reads TGTGCCACTATACAAGGGGAGCAGTACTTC.

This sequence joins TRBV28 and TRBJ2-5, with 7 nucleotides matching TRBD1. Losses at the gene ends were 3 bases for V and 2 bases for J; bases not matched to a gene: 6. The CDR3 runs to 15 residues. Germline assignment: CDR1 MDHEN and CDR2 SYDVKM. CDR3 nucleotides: TGTGCCAGCAGTTTCGGGGAACAGGGGCAAGAGACCCAGTACTTC. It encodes CASSFGEQGQETQYF.

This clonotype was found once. The CDR3 is CASSDLPGPTDTQYF. The CDR3 nucleotides read TGTGCCAGCAGCGACCTCCCCGGGCCCACAGATACGCAGTATTTT. V is TRBV6-2 or TRBV6-3 and J is TRBJ2-3; D not certain. The CDR3 has 15 amino acids. Germline V CDR1 and CDR2: MNHEY, SVGEGT. The V gene lost 6 bases and the J gene lost 2 bases, with 15 bases spanning the gap.

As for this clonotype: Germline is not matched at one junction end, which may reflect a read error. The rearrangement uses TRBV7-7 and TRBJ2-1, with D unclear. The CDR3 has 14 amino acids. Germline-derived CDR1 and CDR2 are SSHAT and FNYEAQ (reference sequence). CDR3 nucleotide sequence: TGTGCTAGCAGCTTAGACGTAATGCACAATGAGCAGTTCTTC. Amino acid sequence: CASSLDVMHNEQFF.